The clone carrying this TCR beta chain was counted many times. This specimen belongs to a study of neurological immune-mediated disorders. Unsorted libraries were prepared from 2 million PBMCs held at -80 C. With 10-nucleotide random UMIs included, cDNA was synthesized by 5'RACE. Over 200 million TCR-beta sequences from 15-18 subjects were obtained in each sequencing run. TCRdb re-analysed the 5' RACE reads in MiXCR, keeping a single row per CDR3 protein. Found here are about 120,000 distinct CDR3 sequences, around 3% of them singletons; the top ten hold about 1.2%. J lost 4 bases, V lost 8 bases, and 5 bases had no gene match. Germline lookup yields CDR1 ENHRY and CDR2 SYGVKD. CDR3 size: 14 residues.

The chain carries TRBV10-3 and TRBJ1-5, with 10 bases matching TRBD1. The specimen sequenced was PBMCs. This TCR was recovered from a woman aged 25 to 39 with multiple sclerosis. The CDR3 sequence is CAIGGTGENQPQHF. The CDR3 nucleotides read TGTGCCATCGGTGGGACAGGGGAGAATCAGCCCCAGCATTTT.